This T cell receptor beta chain was identified during a study of CD8 T cells in Susac syndrome. General observations from the study: TCR sequencing and HLA analysis covered a relatively small number of individuals.

With respect to this clonotype: As yet, its antigen is unknown.

CD8+ and CD4+ T cells from blood underwent TCR beta sequencing. Negative isolation was applied to CD8+ and CD4+ T cells, and FACS enrichment was applied to TEMRA cells. The CDR3 has 15 residues. CDR1 is LNHDA and CDR2 is SQIVND in the germline V gene (reference sequence). V lost 5 bases, J lost 0 bases, and 7 bases stayed unmatched. An input of roughly 0.45 to 1 ug of RNA was subjected to reverse transcription using random hexamers. Amplification of the TCR beta CDR3 was carried out by immunoSEQ multiplex PCR, which spanned a total of 54 Vbeta and 13 Jbeta segments. TCRdb recomputed calls from the immunoSEQ multiplex PCR reads with MiXCR, one row per CDR3 protein. This sample has 150,000 to 200,000 distinct CDR3 sequences, with about 94% found just once.

This chain joins TRBV19 and TRBJ2-7; 7 positions match TRBD1. Sequences were obtained from CD4+ T cells from PBMCs. The clonotype originates from a human donor in good health. The CDR3 bases are TGTGCCAGTAGTGCATGGGACAGCTACTCCTACGAGCAGTACTTC. This gives the protein CASSAWDSYSYEQYF.